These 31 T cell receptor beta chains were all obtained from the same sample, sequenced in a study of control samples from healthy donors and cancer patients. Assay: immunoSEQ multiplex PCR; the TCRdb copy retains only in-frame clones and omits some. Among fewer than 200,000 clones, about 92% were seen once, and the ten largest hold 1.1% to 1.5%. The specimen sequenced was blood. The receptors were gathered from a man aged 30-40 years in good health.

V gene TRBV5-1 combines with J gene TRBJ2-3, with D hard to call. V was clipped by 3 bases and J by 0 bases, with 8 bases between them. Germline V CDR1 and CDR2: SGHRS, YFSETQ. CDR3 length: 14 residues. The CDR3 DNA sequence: TGCGCCAGCAGCTGGGCCGAGAGCACAGATACGCAGTATTTT. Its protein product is CASSWAESTDTQYF.

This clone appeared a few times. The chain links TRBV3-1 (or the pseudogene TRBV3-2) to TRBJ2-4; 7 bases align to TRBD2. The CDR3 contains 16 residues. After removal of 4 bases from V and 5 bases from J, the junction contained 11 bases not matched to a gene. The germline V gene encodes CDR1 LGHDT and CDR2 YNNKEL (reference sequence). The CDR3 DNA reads TGTGCCAGCAGCCCCGCTTTACTAGCGCAACAAAACATTCAGTACTTC. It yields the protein CASSPALLAQQNIQYF.

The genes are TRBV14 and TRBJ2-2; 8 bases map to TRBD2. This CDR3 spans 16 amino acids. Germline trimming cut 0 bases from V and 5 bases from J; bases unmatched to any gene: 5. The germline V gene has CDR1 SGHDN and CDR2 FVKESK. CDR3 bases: TGTGCCAGCAGCCAAGATACTCGGGAGGGGACCGGGGAGCTGTTTTTT. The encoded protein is CASSQDTREGTGELFF.

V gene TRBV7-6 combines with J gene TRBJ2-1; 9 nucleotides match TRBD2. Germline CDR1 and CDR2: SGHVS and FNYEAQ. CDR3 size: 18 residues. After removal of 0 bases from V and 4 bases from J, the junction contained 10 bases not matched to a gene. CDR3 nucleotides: TGTGCCAGCAGCTTAGCGCGGGCTAGCGGGACTCCTTACAATGAGCAGTTCTTC. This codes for CASSLARASGTPYNEQFF.

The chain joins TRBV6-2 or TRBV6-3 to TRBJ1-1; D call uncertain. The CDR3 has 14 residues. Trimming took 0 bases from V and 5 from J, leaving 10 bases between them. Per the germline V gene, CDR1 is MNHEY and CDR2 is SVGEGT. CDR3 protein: CASSYSLSTTEAFF. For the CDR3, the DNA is TGTGCCAGCAGTTACTCCCTTTCAACAACTGAAGCTTTCTTT.

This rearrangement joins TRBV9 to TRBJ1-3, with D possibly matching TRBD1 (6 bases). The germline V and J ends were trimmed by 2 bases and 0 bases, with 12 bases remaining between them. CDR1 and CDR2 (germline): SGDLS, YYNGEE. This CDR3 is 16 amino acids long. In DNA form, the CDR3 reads TGTGCCAGCAGCGTTTCAGGGGCGAACTCTGGAAACACCATATATTTT. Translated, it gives CASSVSGANSGNTIYF.

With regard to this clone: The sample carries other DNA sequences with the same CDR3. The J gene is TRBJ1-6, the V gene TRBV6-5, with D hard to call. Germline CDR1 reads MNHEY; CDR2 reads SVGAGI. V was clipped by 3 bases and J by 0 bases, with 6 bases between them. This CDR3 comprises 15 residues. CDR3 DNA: TGTGCCAGCAGTTATGGAAGCTCCTATAATTCACCCCTCCACTTT. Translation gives CASSYGSSYNSPLHF.

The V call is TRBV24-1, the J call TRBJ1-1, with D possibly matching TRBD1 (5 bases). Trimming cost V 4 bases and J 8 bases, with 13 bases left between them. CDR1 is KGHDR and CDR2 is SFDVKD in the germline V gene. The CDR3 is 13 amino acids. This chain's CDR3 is CATSDLRGTEAFF. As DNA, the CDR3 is TGTGCCACCAGTGACCTCAGAGGGACGGAAGCTTTCTTT.

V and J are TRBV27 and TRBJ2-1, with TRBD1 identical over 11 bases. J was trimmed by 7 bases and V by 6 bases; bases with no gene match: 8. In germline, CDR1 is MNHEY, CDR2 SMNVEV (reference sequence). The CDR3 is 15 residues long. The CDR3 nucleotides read TGTGCCAGCAGCCTGTTGGGACAGGGGGTAAATGAGCAGTTCTTC. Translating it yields CASSLLGQGVNEQFF.

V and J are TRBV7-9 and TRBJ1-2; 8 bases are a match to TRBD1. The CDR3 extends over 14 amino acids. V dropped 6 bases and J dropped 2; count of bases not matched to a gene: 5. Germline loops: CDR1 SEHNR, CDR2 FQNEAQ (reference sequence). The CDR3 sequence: CASRPTGGNYGYTF. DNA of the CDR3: TGTGCCAGCAGACCTACAGGGGGAAACTATGGCTACACCTTC. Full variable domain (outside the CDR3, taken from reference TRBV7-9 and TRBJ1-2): DTGVSQNPRHKITKRGQNVTFRCDPISEHNRLYWYRQTLGQGPEFLTYFQNEAQLEKSRLLSDRFSAERPKGSFSTLEIQRTEQGDSAMYLCASRPTGGNYGYTFGSGTRLTVV.

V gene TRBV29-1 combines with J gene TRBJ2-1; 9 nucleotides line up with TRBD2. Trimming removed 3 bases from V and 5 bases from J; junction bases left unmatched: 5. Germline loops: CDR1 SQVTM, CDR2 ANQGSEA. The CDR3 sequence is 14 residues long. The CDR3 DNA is TGCAGCGTTGATTCCAGGACTAGCGACAATGAGCAGTTCTTC. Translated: CSVDSRTSDNEQFF.

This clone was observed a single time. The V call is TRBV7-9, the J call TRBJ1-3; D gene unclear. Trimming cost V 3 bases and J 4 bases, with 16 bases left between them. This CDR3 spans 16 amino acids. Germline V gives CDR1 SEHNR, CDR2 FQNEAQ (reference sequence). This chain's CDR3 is CASSLPSAGQGNTIYF. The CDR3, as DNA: TGTGCCAGCAGCTTGCCATCGGCTGGTCAGGGAAACACCATATATTTT.

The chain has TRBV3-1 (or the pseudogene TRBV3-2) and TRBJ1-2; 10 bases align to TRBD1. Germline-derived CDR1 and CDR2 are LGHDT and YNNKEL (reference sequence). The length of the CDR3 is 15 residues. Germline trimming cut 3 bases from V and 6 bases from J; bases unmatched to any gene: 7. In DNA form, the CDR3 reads TGTGCCAGCAGCCATCCACCGGGACAGGGGCATGGCTACACCTTC. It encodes CASSHPPGQGHGYTF.

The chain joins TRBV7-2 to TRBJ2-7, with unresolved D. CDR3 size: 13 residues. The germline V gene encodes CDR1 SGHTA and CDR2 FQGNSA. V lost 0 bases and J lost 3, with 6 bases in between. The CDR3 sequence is CASSLASHYEQYF. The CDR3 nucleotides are TGTGCCAGCAGCTTAGCGAGCCACTACGAGCAGTACTTC.

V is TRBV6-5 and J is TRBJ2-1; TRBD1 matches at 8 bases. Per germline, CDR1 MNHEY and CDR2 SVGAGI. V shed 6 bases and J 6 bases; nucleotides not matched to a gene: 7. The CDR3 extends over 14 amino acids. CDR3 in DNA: TGTGCCAGCAGCCCCCAGGGGGCTTTCAATGAGCAGTTCTTC. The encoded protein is CASSPQGAFNEQFF.

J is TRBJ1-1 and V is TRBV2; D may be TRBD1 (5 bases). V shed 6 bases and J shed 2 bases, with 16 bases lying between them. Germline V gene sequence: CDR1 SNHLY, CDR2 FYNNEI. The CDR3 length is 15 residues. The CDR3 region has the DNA TGTGCCAGCAGGCCACCGGGGGAGCTCAACACTGAAGCTTTCTTT. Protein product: CASRPPGELNTEAFF.

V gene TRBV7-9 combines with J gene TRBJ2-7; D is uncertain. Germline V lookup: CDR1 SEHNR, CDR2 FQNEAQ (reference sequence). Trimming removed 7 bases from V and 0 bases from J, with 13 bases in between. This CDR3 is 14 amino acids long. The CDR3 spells CASTGWSRSYEQYF. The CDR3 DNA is TGTGCCAGCACCGGATGGTCCCGCTCCTACGAGCAGTACTTC.

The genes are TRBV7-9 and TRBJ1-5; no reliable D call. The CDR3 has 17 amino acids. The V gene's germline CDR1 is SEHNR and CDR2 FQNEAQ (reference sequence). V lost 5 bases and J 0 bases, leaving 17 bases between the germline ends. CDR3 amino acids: CASSEEVGPYSNQPQHF. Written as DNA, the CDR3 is TGTGCCAGCAGCGAAGAGGTCGGTCCCTATAGCAATCAGCCCCAGCATTTT.

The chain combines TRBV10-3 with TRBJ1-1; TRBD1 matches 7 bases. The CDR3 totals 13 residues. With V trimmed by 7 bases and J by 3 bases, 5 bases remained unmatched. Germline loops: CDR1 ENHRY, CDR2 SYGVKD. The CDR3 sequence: CAIIRDRDTEAFF. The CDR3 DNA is TGTGCCATCATCCGGGACAGAGACACTGAAGCTTTCTTT.

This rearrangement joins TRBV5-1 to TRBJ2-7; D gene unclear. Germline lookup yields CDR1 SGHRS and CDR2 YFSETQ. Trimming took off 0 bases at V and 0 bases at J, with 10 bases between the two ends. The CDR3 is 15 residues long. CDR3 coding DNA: TGCGCCAGCAGCTTGGACGGCCAGAGCTCCTACGAGCAGTACTTC. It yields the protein CASSLDGQSSYEQYF.

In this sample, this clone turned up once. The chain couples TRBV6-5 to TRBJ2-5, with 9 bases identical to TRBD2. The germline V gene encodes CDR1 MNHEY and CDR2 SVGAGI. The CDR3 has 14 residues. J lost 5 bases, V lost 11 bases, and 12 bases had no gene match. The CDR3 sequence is CAAAVVAGAETQYF. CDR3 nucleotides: TGTGCCGCCGCGGTGGTAGCGGGAGCCGAGACCCAGTACTTC.

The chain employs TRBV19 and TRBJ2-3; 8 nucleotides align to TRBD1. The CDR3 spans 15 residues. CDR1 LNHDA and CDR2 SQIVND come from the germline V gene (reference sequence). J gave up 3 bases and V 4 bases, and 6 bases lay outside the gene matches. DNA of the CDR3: TGTGCCAGTAGTAGCCTCGGACAGGGTACAGATACGCAGTATTTT. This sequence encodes CASSSLGQGTDTQYF.

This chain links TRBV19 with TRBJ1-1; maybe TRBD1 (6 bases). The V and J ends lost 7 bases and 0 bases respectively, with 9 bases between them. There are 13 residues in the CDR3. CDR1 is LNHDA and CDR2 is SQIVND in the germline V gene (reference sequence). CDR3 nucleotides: TGTGCCAGTAATGGACAGATGAACACTGAAGCTTTCTTT. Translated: CASNGQMNTEAFF.

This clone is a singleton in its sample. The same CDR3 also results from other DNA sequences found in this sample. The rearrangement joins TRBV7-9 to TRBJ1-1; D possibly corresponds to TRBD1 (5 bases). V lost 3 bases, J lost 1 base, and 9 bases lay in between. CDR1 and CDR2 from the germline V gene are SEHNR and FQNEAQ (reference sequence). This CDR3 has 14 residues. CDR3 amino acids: CASSLGTGNTEAFF. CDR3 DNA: TGTGCCAGCAGCTTGGGGACGGGGAACACTGAAGCTTTCTTT.

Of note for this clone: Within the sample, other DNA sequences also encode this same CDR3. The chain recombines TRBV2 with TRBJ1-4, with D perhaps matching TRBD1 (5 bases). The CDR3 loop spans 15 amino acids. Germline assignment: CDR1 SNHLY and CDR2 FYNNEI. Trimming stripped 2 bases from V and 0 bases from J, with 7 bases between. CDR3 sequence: CASSEQGATNEKLFF. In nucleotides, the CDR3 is TGTGCCAGCAGTGAACAGGGCGCAACTAATGAAAAACTGTTTTTT.

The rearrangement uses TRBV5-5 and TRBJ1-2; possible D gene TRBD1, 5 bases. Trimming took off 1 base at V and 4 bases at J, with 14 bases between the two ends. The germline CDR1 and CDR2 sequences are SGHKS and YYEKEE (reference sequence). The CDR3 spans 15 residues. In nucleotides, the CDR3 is TGTGCCAGCAGCTTGATGACAAACACAGGCTATGGCTACACCTTC. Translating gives CASSLMTNTGYGYTF.

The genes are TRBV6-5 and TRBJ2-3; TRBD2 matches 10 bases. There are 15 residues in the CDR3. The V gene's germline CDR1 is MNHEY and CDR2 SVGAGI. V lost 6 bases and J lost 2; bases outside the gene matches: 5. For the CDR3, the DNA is TGTGCCAGCAGACTCGGACTAGCGGCCACAGATACGCAGTATTTT. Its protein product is CASRLGLAATDTQYF.

CDR3 sequence: CASSPGQATNEKLFF. As DNA, the CDR3 is TGTGCCAGCAGCCCCGGACAGGCAACTAATGAAAAACTGTTTTTT. The rearrangement joins TRBV6-5 to TRBJ1-4; 7 bases are shared with TRBD1. The junction had 4 bases not matched to a gene; V was cut back by 6 bases and J by 0 bases. In germline, CDR1 is MNHEY, CDR2 SVGAGI. The CDR3 loop spans 15 amino acids.

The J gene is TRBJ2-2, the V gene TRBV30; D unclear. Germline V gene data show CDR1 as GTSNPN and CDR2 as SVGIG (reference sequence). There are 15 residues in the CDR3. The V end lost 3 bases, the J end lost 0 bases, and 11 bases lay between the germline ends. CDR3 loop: CAWRWSAANTGELFF. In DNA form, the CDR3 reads TGTGCCTGGAGGTGGAGTGCGGCGAACACCGGGGAGCTGTTTTTT.

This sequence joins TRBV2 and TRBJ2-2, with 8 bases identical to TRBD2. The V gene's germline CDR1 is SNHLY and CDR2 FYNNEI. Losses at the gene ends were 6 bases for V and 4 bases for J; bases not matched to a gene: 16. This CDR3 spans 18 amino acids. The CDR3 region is CASSLPPWSGGSTGELFF. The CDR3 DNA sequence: TGTGCCAGCAGCCTTCCCCCCTGGAGCGGGGGAAGCACCGGGGAGCTGTTTTTT.

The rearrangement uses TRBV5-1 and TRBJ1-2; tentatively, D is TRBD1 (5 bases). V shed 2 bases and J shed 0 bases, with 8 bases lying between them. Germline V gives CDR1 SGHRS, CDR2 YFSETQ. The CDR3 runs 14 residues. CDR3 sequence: CASSFLTANYGYTF. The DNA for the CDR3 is TGCGCCAGCAGCTTCTTGACAGCTAACTATGGCTACACCTTC.